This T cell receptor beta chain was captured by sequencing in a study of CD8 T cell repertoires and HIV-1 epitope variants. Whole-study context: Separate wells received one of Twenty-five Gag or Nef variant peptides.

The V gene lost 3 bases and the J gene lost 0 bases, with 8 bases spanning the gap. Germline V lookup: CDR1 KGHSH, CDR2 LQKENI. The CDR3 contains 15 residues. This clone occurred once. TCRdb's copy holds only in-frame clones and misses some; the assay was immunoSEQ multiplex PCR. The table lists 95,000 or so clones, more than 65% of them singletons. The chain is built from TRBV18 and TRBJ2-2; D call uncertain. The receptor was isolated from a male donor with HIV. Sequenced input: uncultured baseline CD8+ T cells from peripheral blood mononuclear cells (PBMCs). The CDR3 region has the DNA TGTGCCAGCTCACCTTCCACACCGAACACCGGGGAGCTGTTTTTT. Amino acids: CASSPSTPNTGELFF. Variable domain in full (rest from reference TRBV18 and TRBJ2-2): NAGVMQNPRHLVRRRGQEARLRCSPMKGHSHVYWYRQLPEEGLKFMVYLQKENIIDESGMPKERFSAEFPKEGPSILRIQQVVRGDSAAYFCASSPSTPNTGELFFGEGSRLTVL.